The clone carrying this T cell receptor beta chain showed up many times. V lost 6 bases to trimming and J lost 6 bases, with 21 bases between them. The CDR3 covers 14 residues. The germline CDR1 and CDR2 sequences are SQVTM and ANQGSEA. TCRdb used MiXCR to reprocess the 5' RACE reads, holding one entry per CDR3 protein. The table has some 49,000 distinct CDR3 sequences, just under 6.5% seen once. This entry comes from a study of T cells after yellow fever vaccination. Whole-study context: Fractions of limited cellularity were prepared by means of SMART-Seq v4 Ultra Low Input.

The study, taken as a whole, reports: The secondary response showed a weaker magnitude and a faster peak, day 5 versus 15.

Sequences were derived from PBMCs, either bulk or a sorted T-cell subset (CD4+, CD8+, memory, or dextramer-sorted; not recorded which), sampled 45 days after the yellow fever booster vaccination. This chain uses TRBV29-1 with TRBJ2-7; D is possibly TRBD1 (6 bases). The TCR sequence derives from a young man who received the YFV17D yellow fever vaccine. The CDR3 here is CSVGKGGTSGEQYF. CDR3 DNA: TGCAGCGTAGGAAAAGGGGGAACATCTGGCGAGCAGTACTTC.